Here is one TCR beta chain with its context. This CDR3 is built from 12 residues. After removal of 6 bases from V and 3 bases from J, the junction contained 2 bases not matched to a gene. CDR1 is LNHDA, CDR2 SQIVND, per germline (reference sequence). Using immunoSEQ multiplex PCR, the repertoire was profiled, and TCRdb retains in-frame clones only, with some absent. The table lists some 350,000 clones, approximately 89% of them singletons, with under 5.5% in the top ten. Self-reported history from a screening survey and questionnaire set each donor's cohort. The data are from a study of blood T cell repertoires in COVID-19. Overall study: COVID-19 samples, acute and convalescent, were from the United States, Italy and Spain. Sources were T cells, B-cell-depleted T cells, or PBMCs; the material itself was cDNA or gDNA.

The J gene is TRBJ2-7, the V gene TRBV19, with TRBD1 matching 7 bases. What was sequenced was PBMCs or T cells enriched from blood (not recorded which). The TCR comes from a woman aged 25 to 39 who had recovered from COVID-19. CDR3 sequence reads: CASRGDSYEQYF. Written as DNA, the CDR3 is TGTGCCAGTAGGGGGGACAGCTACGAGCAGTACTTC.